These T cell receptor beta chains were read from a single sample in a study of T cells in Graves' hyperthyroidism and ophthalmopathy. TCRdb independently ran MiXCR on the multiplex PCR reads; one entry per CDR3 protein. This sample carries about 250,000 distinct CDR3 sequences, almost 25% of them seen once, and the ten largest clones take roughly 40%. The sequencing sample was made of blood. The source is a woman aged 40 to 50 with Graves' ophthalmopathy. CDR3s include the opening cysteine and the closing phenylalanine or tryptophan. Fields, in order: CDR3 protein, CDR3 DNA, J gene, CDR3 length, clone size, D gene, V gene. D genes are given only for firm matches. Clone size is shown for a subset of rows, as once, few, many or a class of expanded clone.

CDR3aa: CASSLAPGTSAIQYF
CDR3nt: TGTGCCAGCAGCTTAGCCCCCGGGACTAGCGCCATTCAGTACTTC
j_gene: TRBJ2-4
len: 15
abundance: once
d_gene: TRBD2
v_gene: TRBV7-3

CDR3aa: CASSATGTAKDNQPQHF
CDR3nt: TGTGCCAGCAGTGCTACCGGGACCGCCAAGGATAATCAGCCCCAGCATTTT
j_gene: TRBJ1-5
len: 17
abundance: many
d_gene: -
v_gene: TRBV2

CDR3aa: CASSQVSQAGGNTIYF
CDR3nt: TGCGCCAGCAGCCAAGTGTCGCAGGCGGGAGGAAACACCATATATTTT
j_gene: TRBJ1-3
len: 16
abundance: many
d_gene: -
v_gene: TRBV4-1

CDR3aa: CASSQNAGETQYF
CDR3nt: TGTGCCAGCAGCCAAAACGCTGGGGAGACCCAGTACTTC
j_gene: TRBJ2-5
len: 13
abundance: many
d_gene: -
v_gene: TRBV4-2

CDR3aa: CASKAGMTEAFF
CDR3nt: TGTGCCAGCAAAGCAGGGATGACTGAAGCTTTCTTT
j_gene: TRBJ1-1
len: 12
abundance: -
d_gene: -
v_gene: TRBV12-3/TRBV12-4

CDR3aa: CASSDRGRETEAFF
CDR3nt: TGTGCCAGCAGTGACAGGGGGCGCGAGACTGAAGCTTTCTTT
j_gene: TRBJ1-1
len: 14
abundance: -
d_gene: TRBD1
v_gene: TRBV2

CDR3aa: CASSQGGTGSSYGYTF
CDR3nt: TGTGCCAGCAGCCAAGGCGGTACAGGGAGTAGCTATGGCTACACCTTC
j_gene: TRBJ1-2
len: 16
abundance: many
d_gene: -
v_gene: TRBV14

CDR3aa: CASSYSSGAEQYF
CDR3nt: TGTGCCAGCAGTTACTCTTCCGGAGCCGAGCAGTACTTC
j_gene: TRBJ2-7
len: 13
abundance: many
d_gene: -
v_gene: TRBV6-5

CDR3aa: CASSTLRQGSYEQYF
CDR3nt: TGTGCCAGTAGTACACTTAGACAGGGCTCCTACGAGCAGTACTTC
j_gene: TRBJ2-7
len: 15
abundance: -
d_gene: TRBD1
v_gene: TRBV19

CDR3aa: CAWEFGTGGWEDTQYF
CDR3nt: TGTGCCTGGGAGTTTGGGACAGGGGGCTGGGAGGATACCCAGTACTTC
j_gene: TRBJ2-5
len: 16
abundance: -
d_gene: TRBD1
v_gene: TRBV30